Each of the 11 T cell receptor beta chains below was sequenced from the same sample in a study of blood T cell repertoires in COVID-19. The data were produced by immunoSEQ multiplex PCR, yet TCRdb's version contains in-frame clones alone and is incomplete. Altogether over 200,000 clones are present, 70% to 90% being singletons, with the ten largest covering 10% to 11%. Specimen: PBMCs or T cells enriched from blood (not recorded which). Source of these receptors: a man aged 25 to 40 who had recovered from COVID-19.

This clone has more than one count but fewer than ten. The chain employs TRBV5-6 and TRBJ2-1, with 7 bases lining up with TRBD2. V was pared by 2 bases and J by 3 bases, with 2 bases of the junction left unmatched. Looked up from germline, CDR1 is SGHDT and CDR2 is YYEEEE. The CDR3 consists of 14 residues. In DNA form, the CDR3 reads TGTGCCAGCAGCTTAGGACTAGACTACAATGAGCAGTTCTTC. Its translation: CASSLGLDYNEQFF.

This chain connects TRBV19 to TRBJ2-7; TRBD1 might be the D (6 bases). Trimming left V 4 bases short and J 3 bases short, with 13 bases between. The CDR3 is 14 residues long. Germline CDR1 and CDR2: LNHDA and SQIVND (reference sequence). The CDR3 spells CASSTNPGVYEQYF. DNA of the CDR3: TGTGCCAGTAGTACCAACCCAGGGGTCTACGAGCAGTACTTC.

This sequence joins TRBV5-4 and TRBJ2-2, with 8 positions matching TRBD1. With 4 bases clipped from V and 6 bases from J, the junction kept 14 bases outside the gene matches. Germline CDR1 and CDR2: SGHNT and YYREEE (reference sequence). CDR3 length equals 17 residues. The CDR3 sequence is CASSPDPGGGVAGELFF. CDR3 nucleotides: TGTGCCAGCAGCCCTGATCCAGGGGGCGGGGTGGCCGGGGAGCTGTTTTTT.

This chain links TRBV14 with TRBJ1-2; 10 nucleotides line up with TRBD1. This CDR3 comprises 19 residues. J gave up 3 bases and V 1 base, and 14 bases lay outside the gene matches. Germline CDR1 is SGHDN and CDR2 is FVKESK. The CDR3 nucleotides are TGTGCCAGCAGCCAAGGAAATTTAGGGACAGGGGATCGCGACTATGGCTACACCTTC. It translates to CASSQGNLGTGDRDYGYTF.

The chain uses TRBV20-1 and TRBJ1-6; the match to TRBD1 covers 8 bases. This CDR3 region has 11 residues. Germline CDR1 is DFQATT and CDR2 is SNEGSKA (reference sequence). The CDR3 nucleotides are TGCAGCCAGGGACAGGCTGCGAAGGTCCACTTT. Amino acids: CSQGQAAKVHF.

The chain links TRBV7-9 to TRBJ1-4; 9 bases fit TRBD1. After removal of 8 bases from V and 3 bases from J, the junction contained 7 bases not matched to a gene. CDR1 and CDR2 from the germline V gene are SEHNR and FQNEAQ (reference sequence). There are 15 residues in the CDR3. The CDR3 protein is CASLGDRESNEKLFF. In DNA form, the CDR3 reads TGTGCCAGCCTAGGGGACAGGGAATCTAATGAAAAACTGTTTTTT.

The CDR3 is CASTPYDRAHEQYF. The CDR3 region has the DNA TGTGCCAGCACCCCCTATGACAGGGCCCACGAGCAGTACTTC. This sequence joins TRBV27 and TRBJ2-7; 7 bases match TRBD1. The CDR3 has 14 amino acids. With V trimmed by 7 bases and J by 5 bases, 11 bases remained unmatched. The germline V gene has CDR1 MNHEY and CDR2 SMNVEV (reference sequence).

This rearrangement joins TRBV28 to TRBJ2-7, with D maybe TRBD1 (5 bases). The CDR3 length is 15 residues. Trimming removed 7 bases at V and 3 bases at J, with 19 bases between. Germline CDR1 is MDHEN and CDR2 is SYDVKM. CDR3 DNA sequence: TGTGCCAGCACCTTGGGCGGTGGCAGGGTCTACGAGCAGTACTTC. Translation: CASTLGGGRVYEQYF.

This chain joins TRBV27 and TRBJ1-6; D ambiguous. From germline, CDR1 is MNHEY and CDR2 SMNVEV (reference sequence). CDR3 length equals 15 residues. The germline V and J ends were trimmed by 7 bases and 9 bases, with 19 bases remaining between them. This chain's CDR3 is CASMLMGGSSSPLHF. The CDR3, as DNA: TGTGCCAGCATGTTGATGGGAGGGAGTAGTTCACCCCTCCACTTT.

This chain uses TRBV5-4 with TRBJ2-5, with D perhaps matching TRBD1 (6 bases). The CDR3 sequence is 14 residues long. Germline V gene lookup returns CDR1 SGHNT and CDR2 YYREEE (reference sequence). The V end was cut by 0 bases, the J end by 5 bases, with 11 bases between. The CDR3 is CASSLGRGWETQYF. In DNA form, the CDR3 reads TGTGCCAGCAGCTTGGGCAGGGGCTGGGAGACCCAGTACTTC.

The J gene is TRBJ2-3, the V gene TRBV29-1; TRBD2 is a possible D gene (7 bases). V lost 4 bases, J lost 6 bases, and 14 bases lay in between. There are 13 residues in the CDR3. The germline V gene has CDR1 SQVTM and CDR2 ANQGSEA. The CDR3 is CSVGSGGVDTQYF. For the CDR3, the DNA is TGCAGCGTTGGGTCGGGGGGCGTGGATACGCAGTATTTT.